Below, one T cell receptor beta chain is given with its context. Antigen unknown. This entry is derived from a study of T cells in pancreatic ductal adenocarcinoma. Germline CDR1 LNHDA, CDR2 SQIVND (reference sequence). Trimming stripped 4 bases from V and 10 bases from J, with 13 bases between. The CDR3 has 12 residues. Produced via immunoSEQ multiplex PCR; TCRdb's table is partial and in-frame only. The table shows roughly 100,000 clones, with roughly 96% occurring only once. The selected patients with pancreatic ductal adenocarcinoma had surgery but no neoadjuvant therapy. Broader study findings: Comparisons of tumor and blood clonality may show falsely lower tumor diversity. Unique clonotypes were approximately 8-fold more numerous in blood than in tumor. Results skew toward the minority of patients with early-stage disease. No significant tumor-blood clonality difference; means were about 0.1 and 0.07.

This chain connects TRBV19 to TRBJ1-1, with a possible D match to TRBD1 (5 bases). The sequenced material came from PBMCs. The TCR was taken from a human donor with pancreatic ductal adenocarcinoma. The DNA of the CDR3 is TGTGCCAGTAGTAGAGACAGAGGTGTAGCTTTCTTT. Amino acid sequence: CASSRDRGVAFF.